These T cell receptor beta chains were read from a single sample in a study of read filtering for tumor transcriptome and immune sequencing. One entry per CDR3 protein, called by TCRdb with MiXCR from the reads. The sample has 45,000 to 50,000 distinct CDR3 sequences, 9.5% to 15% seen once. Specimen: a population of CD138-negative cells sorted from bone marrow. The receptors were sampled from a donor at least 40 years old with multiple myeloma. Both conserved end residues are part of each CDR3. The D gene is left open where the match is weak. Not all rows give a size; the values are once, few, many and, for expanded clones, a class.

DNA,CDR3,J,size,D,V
TGTGCCTGGAGTGAGGACACTGAAGCTTTCTTT,CAWSEDTEAFF,TRBJ1-1,NA,NA,TRBV30
TGCAGTGCCGCGGGACTAGCGAGCACAGATACGCAGTATTTT,CSAAGLASTDTQYF,TRBJ2-3,many,TRBD2,TRBV20-1
TGTGCCAGCAGTCTCAAGGGATGGGACACTGAAGCTTTCTTT,CASSLKGWDTEAFF,TRBJ1-1,many,NA,TRBV7-3
TGTGCCAGCAGGTGGGGGGAGAATCAGCCCCAGCATTTT,CASRWGENQPQHF,TRBJ1-5,many,NA,TRBV2
TGTGCCAGCAGCCAAGATTGGGGGAACACTGAAGCTTTCTTT,CASSQDWGNTEAFF,TRBJ1-1,many,NA,TRBV14
TGTGCCAGCAGCTTAGAGTGGTGGCAAAACAATGAGCAGTTCTTC,CASSLEWWQNNEQFF,TRBJ2-1,many,NA,TRBV11-2
TGCGCCAGCAGCCAAGAATATGGTCCAGGGGGCTTCTACGAGCAGTACTTC,CASSQEYGPGGFYEQYF,TRBJ2-7,many,TRBD1,TRBV4-3
TGTGCCAGCAGCTTAGTGTCCTTCGGAGTGGGATCCTACGAGCAGTACTTC,CASSLVSFGVGSYEQYF,TRBJ2-7,many,NA,TRBV7-8
TGCAGTGCTCCGGGACTAGCGGGGACGTCCCAGTACTTC,CSAPGLAGTSQYF,TRBJ2-5,many,TRBD2,TRBV20-1
TGTGCCAGCAGTGAAAGAGGGGGGCAGTCCTACAATGAGCAGTTCTTC,CASSERGGQSYNEQFF,TRBJ2-1,many,NA,TRBV2
TGCGCCAGCAGTGCCGGGATGGGAACCGGGGAGCTGTTTTTT,CASSAGMGTGELFF,TRBJ2-2,many,NA,TRBV10-1